This is a list of T cell receptor beta chains from one sample in a study of blood T cells in healthy people across ages. TCRdb used MiXCR to reprocess the 5' RACE reads, holding one entry per CDR3 protein. In the table there are some 370,000 distinct CDR3 sequences, 50% to 60% of which are singletons. Sequencing was done on a sample of blood. All receptors come from a man aged 55 to 70 in good health. CDR3s include the opening cysteine and the closing phenylalanine or tryptophan. The D gene is left open where the match is weak. The size of a clone is reported for some rows only, either as once, few or many, or as a class for expanded clones.

J gene: TRBJ2-3
clone size: .
V gene: TRBV20-1
D gene: TRBD2
CDR3 protein: CSARAGLADYSSTDTQYF
CDR3 DNA: TGCAGTGCTAGAGCTGGGCTAGCGGACTACTCTAGCACAGATACGCAGTATTTT

J gene: TRBJ2-1
clone size: few
V gene: TRBV5-8
D gene: TRBD1
CDR3 protein: CAGSLDRDNEQFF
CDR3 DNA: TGTGCCGGCAGCTTGGACAGGGACAATGAGCAGTTCTTC

J gene: TRBJ2-5
clone size: .
V gene: TRBV6-2/TRBV6-3
D gene: TRBD2
CDR3 protein: CASSYGGGYQETQYF
CDR3 DNA: TGTGCCAGCAGTTACGGCGGGGGGTACCAAGAGACCCAGTACTTC

J gene: TRBJ1-2
clone size: few
V gene: TRBV4-3
D gene: .
CDR3 protein: CASSQETSGGRWGYTF
CDR3 DNA: TGCGCCAGCAGCCAAGAAACTTCCGGGGGCCGGTGGGGCTACACCTTC

J gene: TRBJ1-6
clone size: .
V gene: TRBV30
D gene: TRBD1
CDR3 protein: CALSSQGASNSPLHF
CDR3 DNA: TGTGCCTTAAGCTCGCAGGGGGCCAGTAATTCACCCCTCCACTTT

J gene: TRBJ2-3
clone size: once
V gene: TRBV27
D gene: TRBD2
CDR3 protein: CASSLSGRSDTQYF
CDR3 DNA: TGTGCCAGCAGTTTAAGCGGGAGAAGTGATACGCAGTATTTT

J gene: TRBJ2-7
clone size: .
V gene: TRBV7-2
D gene: TRBD1
CDR3 protein: CASSLAGQGAQYF
CDR3 DNA: TGTGCCAGCAGCTTAGCGGGGCAGGGGGCCCAGTACTTC

J gene: TRBJ2-1
clone size: .
V gene: TRBV12-3/TRBV12-4
D gene: .
CDR3 protein: CASRGVGVNNEQFF
CDR3 DNA: TGTGCCAGCAGGGGGGTGGGCGTCAACAATGAGCAGTTCTTC

J gene: TRBJ2-7
clone size: .
V gene: TRBV28
D gene: TRBD2
CDR3 protein: CASKTGGANEQYF
CDR3 DNA: TGTGCCAGCAAGACGGGGGGAGCTAACGAGCAGTACTTC

J gene: TRBJ2-1
clone size: .
V gene: TRBV3-1
D gene: .
CDR3 protein: CASSQRINEQFF
CDR3 DNA: TGTGCCAGCAGCCAAAGAATAAATGAGCAGTTCTTC

J gene: TRBJ2-5
clone size: .
V gene: TRBV6-5
D gene: TRBD2
CDR3 protein: CASSYSGLARETQYF
CDR3 DNA: TGTGCCAGCAGTTACTCGGGACTAGCGAGGGAGACCCAGTACTTC